This T cell receptor beta chain was identified during a study of siplizumab effects on memory and regulatory T cells. Study-level points and caveats: Of the proliferating CD4+ or CD8+ clones, roughly 75-97% lacked a naive or memory phenotype that could be assigned.

The assay looked at 99,000 or so TCR templates in each sample. Sequencing was performed with immunoSEQ multiplex PCR; in TCRdb, only in-frame clones are kept and a portion is missing. Seen here are over 100,000 clones, over 85% observed once, and the top ten hold approximately 0.67%. This clone was seen a single time. As yet, its antigen is unknown. The CDR3 extends over 15 amino acids. Germline-derived CDR1 and CDR2 are GTSNPN and SVGIG (reference sequence). V was pared by 2 bases and J by 3 bases, with 4 bases of the junction left unmatched. The clonotype was recovered from a human donor in good health. The chain uses TRBV30 and TRBJ2-7; 13 bases are a match to TRBD2. The sequenced material came from Tregs sorted from blood. The CDR3 is CAWSIGTSGVYEQYF. CDR3 sequence (DNA): TGTGCCTGGAGTATCGGGACTAGCGGGGTCTACGAGCAGTACTTC.